Below are 30 T cell receptor beta chains sequenced from a single sample in a study of T cells expressing NK-cell markers. Reprocessing the 5' RACE reads, TCRdb reports a single entry for every CDR3 protein and omits DNA. The listing contains fewer than 400,000 distinct CDR3 sequences. Sequencing input: blood T cells: a sorted CD56 or NKG2C T cell subset, CD4+ or CD8+ T cells, or bulk PBMC T cells (not recorded which). The receptors originated from a woman in her fifties or sixties in good health.

The genes are TRBV9 and TRBJ2-5; the TCRdb D gene call, TRBD1, has no DNA to confirm it. The CDR3 consists of 15 residues. Germline V gene data show CDR1 as SGDLS and CDR2 as YYNGEE. This CDR3 reads CASSVAPGDQETQYF. Variable domain in full (rest from reference TRBV9 and TRBJ2-5): DSGVTQTPKHLITATGQRVTLRCSPRSGDLSVYWYQQSLDQGLQFLIQYYNGEERAKGNILERFSAQQFPDLHSELNLSSLELGDSALYFCASSVAPGDQETQYFGPGTRLLVL.

This sequence joins TRBV12-3 or TRBV12-4 and TRBJ1-2; as DNA is missing, the TRBD1 call by TCRdb cannot be tested. CDR3 length: 14 amino acids. The CDR3 spells CASRGTDNIGGYTF.

V gene TRBV3-1 combines with J gene TRBJ1-1; TCRdb indicates TRBD1, and absent DNA this call remains unverified. This CDR3 is built from 12 residues. Germline CDR1 is LGHDT and CDR2 is YNNKEL (reference sequence). CDR3 in amino acids: CAAQGGITEAFF.

This chain links TRBV5-6 with TRBJ1-5; the TCRdb call, TRBD1, lacks DNA for checking. The CDR3 is made up of 14 amino acids. Per the germline V gene, CDR1 is SGHDT and CDR2 is YYEEEE. The CDR3 loop reads CASSLEAGREPQHF.

The V gene is TRBV19, the J gene TRBJ1-2; the D call from TCRdb, TRBD1, cannot be confirmed without DNA. This CDR3 is built from 12 residues. Looked up from germline, CDR1 is LNHDA and CDR2 is SQIVND (reference sequence). CDR3 protein: CASSFQGSGYTF.

J is TRBJ1-5 and V is TRBV20-1; the D gene TCRdb calls, TRBD1, cannot be checked with no DNA. The CDR3 is 14 residues long. Germline values: CDR1 DFQATT, CDR2 SNEGSKA (reference sequence). The CDR3 loop is CSAREVQGAQPQHF.

J is TRBJ2-5 and V is TRBV3-1; as DNA is missing, the TRBD2 call by TCRdb cannot be tested. CDR3 size: 15 residues. The germline V gene encodes CDR1 LGHDT and CDR2 YNNKEL (reference sequence). The CDR3: CASSQDGLSGETQYF.

V gene TRBV12-3 or TRBV12-4 combines with J gene TRBJ2-2; TCRdb reports TRBD2, a call that lacks DNA to check it against. This CDR3 region has 15 residues. Here the CDR3 reads CASSPEGLRTGELFF.

The chain couples TRBV30 to TRBJ2-5; no DNA is available, so the TRBD2 call from TCRdb remains unchecked. CDR1 GTSNPN and CDR2 SVGIG come from the germline V gene (reference sequence). This CDR3 has 17 amino acids. The CDR3 sequence is CAWSSSTTSRIPETQYF.

This sequence joins TRBV28 and TRBJ1-1; TCRdb lists TRBD1, though no DNA is available to test this call. The CDR3 sequence is 15 residues long. Germline loops: CDR1 MDHEN, CDR2 SYDVKM. CDR3 region: CASRYPGTFNTEAFF. Together with reference TRBV28 and TRBJ1-1, the CDR3 gives the full variable domain: DVKVTQSSRYLVKRTGEKVFLECVQDMDHENMFWYRQDPGLGLRLIYFSYDVKMKEKGDIPEGYSVSREKKERFSLILESASTNQTSMYLCASRYPGTFNTEAFFGQGTRLTVV.

The chain employs TRBV24-1 and TRBJ2-1. The length of the CDR3 is 11 residues. Germline CDR1 reads KGHDR; CDR2 reads SFDVKD. CDR3 in amino acids: CATRYGNEQFF.

The chain uses TRBV20-1 and TRBJ2-3; TCRdb names TRBD1, which stays unverified in the absence of DNA. CDR3 length: 12 residues. Germline CDR1 DFQATT, CDR2 SNEGSKA (reference sequence). CDR3 residues: CSAITGGNTQYF.

This chain joins TRBV19 and TRBJ2-7; TCRdb's assignment of TRBD2 cannot be checked, as there is no DNA. The CDR3 is made up of 17 amino acids. From germline, CDR1 is LNHDA and CDR2 SQIVND (reference sequence). This chain's CDR3 is CASSKGLAGEGSYEQYF.

The rearrangement uses TRBV29-1 and TRBJ2-5; no DNA is available, so the TRBD1 call from TCRdb remains unchecked. Per germline, CDR1 SQVTM and CDR2 ANQGSEA. This CDR3 comprises 12 residues. The CDR3 spells CSADRSQETQYF.

The V and J genes are TRBV4-2 and TRBJ2-1. The CDR3 is 16 residues long. From germline, CDR1 is LGHNA and CDR2 YNFKEQ. CDR3 residues: CASSQEASLSYNEQFF.

The chain combines TRBV18 with TRBJ1-1. The CDR3 consists of 16 residues. Per the germline V gene, CDR1 is KGHSH and CDR2 is LQKENI. This CDR3 is CASSPSQGGLNTEAFF.

The V and J genes are TRBV20-1 and TRBJ2-1; TCRdb's assignment of TRBD1 cannot be checked, as there is no DNA. CDR3 length: 12 amino acids. Germline CDR1 is DFQATT and CDR2 is SNEGSKA (reference sequence). The CDR3: CSAGSKGVEQFF.

The chain recombines TRBV2 with TRBJ2-2; TCRdb returns TRBD2, unconfirmable since there is no DNA. Germline V gene sequence: CDR1 SNHLY, CDR2 FYNNEI. This CDR3 has 15 amino acids. CDR3 amino acids: CAGESGLDNTGELFF.

The chain joins TRBV11-3 to TRBJ2-5; TCRdb returns TRBD1, unconfirmable since there is no DNA. The CDR3 runs 15 residues. Germline assignment: CDR1 SGHNT and CDR2 YENEEA. CDR3: CASSQSIFRGKTQYF.

This chain's CDR3 is CASSGTGVAKNIQYF. The V call is TRBV12-3 or TRBV12-4, the J call TRBJ2-4; TCRdb calls TRBD1, which cannot be checked without DNA. CDR3 size: 15 residues.

This chain connects TRBV5-1 to TRBJ2-4; TCRdb calls TRBD2, which cannot be checked without DNA. The germline CDR1 and CDR2 sequences are SGHRS and YFSETQ. The CDR3 has 16 residues. The CDR3 loop is CASSLASSGAKNIQYF. The full variable domain, rest sourced from reference TRBV5-1 and TRBJ2-4, is KAGVTQTPRYLIKTRGQQVTLSCSPISGHRSVSWYQQTPGQGLQFLFEYFSETQRNKGNFPGRFSGRQFSNSRSEMNVSTLELGDSALYLCASSLASSGAKNIQYFGAGTRLSVL.

This chain uses TRBV6-6 with TRBJ2-3; the D gene TCRdb calls, TRBD1, cannot be checked with no DNA. Germline loops: CDR1 MNHNY, CDR2 SVGAGI (reference sequence). The CDR3 contains 14 residues. The CDR3 here is CATKQFGRTDTQYF.

The gene calls are TRBV20-1 and TRBJ2-1; the D call of TRBD1 rests on TCRdb alone, since no DNA is present to check it. This CDR3 contains 17 residues. Germline assignment: CDR1 DFQATT and CDR2 SNEGSKA (reference sequence). The CDR3 loop is CSAPGSDRGLGGNEQFF.

The chain combines TRBV7-8 with TRBJ2-3; TCRdb picks TRBD2, but there is no DNA to check that call. CDR1 is SGHVS and CDR2 is FQNEAQ in the germline V gene. The CDR3 totals 15 residues. This CDR3 reads CASSASGALRNTQYF. The full variable domain, with the rest looked up from reference TRBV7-8 and TRBJ2-3, is GAGVSQSPRYKVAKRGQDVALRCDPISGHVSLFWYQQALGQGPEFLTYFQNEAQLDKSGLPSDRFFAERPEGSVSTLKIQRTQQEDSAVYLCASSASGALRNTQYFGPGTRLTVL.

This chain links TRBV15 with TRBJ2-3; absent DNA, TCRdb's TRBD2 call cannot be checked. Germline lookup yields CDR1 LNHNV and CDR2 YYDKDF (reference sequence). The CDR3 sequence is 16 residues long. CDR3 sequence reads: CATSPGRREGSDTQYF.

The CDR3 protein is CASSYLGGIGNEQFF. This sequence joins TRBV6-5 and TRBJ2-1; TCRdb gives TRBD1 as the D gene, but with no DNA this cannot be confirmed. The CDR3 has 15 amino acids. Germline lookup yields CDR1 MNHEY and CDR2 SVGAGI.

This chain connects TRBV29-1 to TRBJ2-1; TCRdb picks TRBD2, but there is no DNA to check that call. Germline loops: CDR1 SQVTM, CDR2 ANQGSEA. CDR3 length: 12 amino acids. The chain's CDR3 is CSPGTGCSEQFF.

The V call is TRBV12-3 or TRBV12-4, the J call TRBJ2-1; the D call from TCRdb, TRBD1, cannot be confirmed without DNA. The CDR3 runs to 16 residues. This CDR3 is CASSLPSAGMHNEQFF.

The chain is built from TRBV7-3 and TRBJ2-3; TCRdb's D call of TRBD1 is untestable without DNA. Germline CDR1 and CDR2: SGHTA and FQGTGA. The CDR3 spans 16 residues. The CDR3 here is CASSLRTGLNTDTQYF.

The chain carries TRBV2 and TRBJ2-1. CDR1 is SNHLY, CDR2 FYNNEI, per germline. CDR3 length: 14 amino acids. The CDR3 is CASSDVSSYNEQFF.